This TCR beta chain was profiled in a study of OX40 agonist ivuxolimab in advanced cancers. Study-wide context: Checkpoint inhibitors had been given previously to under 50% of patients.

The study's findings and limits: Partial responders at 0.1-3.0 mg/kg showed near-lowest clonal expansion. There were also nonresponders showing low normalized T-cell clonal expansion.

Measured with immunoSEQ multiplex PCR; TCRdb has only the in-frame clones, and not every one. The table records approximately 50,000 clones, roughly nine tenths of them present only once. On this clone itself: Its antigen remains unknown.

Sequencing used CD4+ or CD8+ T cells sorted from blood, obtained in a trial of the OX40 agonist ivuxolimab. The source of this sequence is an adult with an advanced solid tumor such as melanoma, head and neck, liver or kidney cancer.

CDR3 region: CASSVSGGASEQYF. The CDR3 DNA is TGTGCCAGCAGCGTTAGCGGGGGGGCGTCAGAGCAGTACTTC. The gene calls are TRBV9 and TRBJ2-7, with TRBD2 matching 11 bases. The CDR3 sequence is 14 residues long. CDR1 SGDLS and CDR2 YYNGEE come from the germline V gene. The V gene end was trimmed by 2 bases and the J gene end by 7 bases; junction bases not matched to a gene: 5. Together with reference TRBV9 and TRBJ2-7, the CDR3 gives the full variable domain: DSGVTQTPKHLITATGQRVTLRCSPRSGDLSVYWYQQSLDQGLQFLIQYYNGEERAKGNILERFSAQQFPDLHSELNLSSLELGDSALYFCASSVSGGASEQYFGPGTRLTVT.